These T cell receptor beta chains were read from a single sample in a study of resident and recirculating memory T cells in vitiligo. The repertoire was sequenced with immunoSEQ multiplex PCR; TCRdb's copy has only in-frame clones and lacks some. The sample consists of fewer than 80,000 clones, 91% of them appearing once. Sequenced material: blood. These TCRs come from a male donor with vitiligo. Each CDR3 is given with its conserved first and last residue. The order of the fields is D gene, J gene, V gene, clone size, CDR3 length, CDR3 protein, CDR3 DNA. A D gene is named only where the DNA matches it firmly. Clone size is stated in some rows and not others, as once, few, many or a class when expanded.

D gene: NA; J gene: TRBJ1-1; V gene: TRBV19; clone size: NA; CDR3 length: 15; CDR3 protein: CASSSGSGSYTEAFF; CDR3 DNA: TGTGCCAGTAGTTCCGGATCCGGGTCCTACACTGAAGCTTTCTTT
D gene: TRBD2; J gene: TRBJ2-6; V gene: TRBV4-3; clone size: NA; CDR3 length: 19; CDR3 protein: CASSQEASGVFSGANVLTF; CDR3 DNA: TGCGCCAGCAGCCAAGAAGCTAGCGGGGTCTTCTCTGGGGCCAACGTCCTGACTTTC
D gene: TRBD1; J gene: TRBJ1-3; V gene: TRBV10-2; clone size: NA; CDR3 length: 14; CDR3 protein: CASRGTGAGNTIYF; CDR3 DNA: TGCGCCAGCAGGGGGACAGGGGCTGGAAACACCATATATTTT
D gene: TRBD1; J gene: TRBJ1-1; V gene: TRBV6-5; clone size: NA; CDR3 length: 13; CDR3 protein: CASSPTGGSYAFF; CDR3 DNA: TGTGCCAGCAGTCCAACAGGGGGCTCTTACGCTTTCTTT
D gene: TRBD1; J gene: TRBJ2-2; V gene: TRBV18; clone size: NA; CDR3 length: 16; CDR3 protein: CASLPSTGDSTGELFF; CDR3 DNA: TGTGCCAGCTTACCAAGTACAGGGGATTCCACCGGGGAGCTGTTTTTT
D gene: TRBD1; J gene: TRBJ1-1; V gene: TRBV6-5; clone size: NA; CDR3 length: 13; CDR3 protein: CATSQGAYTEAFF; CDR3 DNA: TGTGCCACCTCACAGGGGGCGTACACTGAAGCTTTCTTT
D gene: TRBD1; J gene: TRBJ1-3; V gene: TRBV6-1; clone size: few; CDR3 length: 15; CDR3 protein: CASSTTGPSGNTIYF; CDR3 DNA: TGTGCCAGCAGCACGACAGGGCCCTCTGGAAACACCATATATTTT
D gene: TRBD1; J gene: TRBJ2-2; V gene: TRBV5-4; clone size: NA; CDR3 length: 16; CDR3 protein: CASSPGQRGNTGELFF; CDR3 DNA: TGTGCCAGCAGCCCGGGACAGCGAGGAAACACCGGGGAGCTGTTTTTT
D gene: NA; J gene: TRBJ1-2; V gene: TRBV4-3; clone size: NA; CDR3 length: 17; CDR3 protein: CASSRGQWTAFNYGYTF; CDR3 DNA: TGCGCCAGCAGCCGGGGGCAGTGGACAGCCTTTAACTATGGCTACACCTTC
D gene: NA; J gene: TRBJ1-3; V gene: TRBV5-1; clone size: NA; CDR3 length: 15; CDR3 protein: CASSLDGATGNTIYF; CDR3 DNA: TGCGCCAGCAGCTTGGATGGGGCAACTGGAAACACCATATATTTT
D gene: TRBD1; J gene: TRBJ2-7; V gene: TRBV18; clone size: NA; CDR3 length: 17; CDR3 protein: CASSPPAGGSSSYEQYF; CDR3 DNA: TGTGCCAGCTCACCACCCGCAGGGGGCTCGAGTTCCTACGAGCAGTACTTC
D gene: NA; J gene: TRBJ2-3; V gene: TRBV19; clone size: NA; CDR3 length: 15; CDR3 protein: CAISPGQLSTDTQYF; CDR3 DNA: TGTGCCATTTCGCCTGGACAACTTAGCACAGATACGCAGTATTTT
D gene: NA; J gene: TRBJ1-1; V gene: TRBV11-2; clone size: NA; CDR3 length: 17; CDR3 protein: CASSLDEQGHMNTEAFF; CDR3 DNA: TGTGCCAGCAGCTTAGATGAGCAGGGGCATATGAACACTGAAGCTTTCTTT
D gene: NA; J gene: TRBJ2-3; V gene: TRBV29-1; clone size: NA; CDR3 length: 14; CDR3 protein: CSVAPGGRDDTQYF; CDR3 DNA: TGCAGCGTGGCACCAGGGGGGAGAGACGATACGCAGTATTTT
D gene: NA; J gene: TRBJ2-7; V gene: TRBV5-4; clone size: NA; CDR3 length: 15; CDR3 protein: CASSSAGGLSYEQYF; CDR3 DNA: TGTGCCAGCAGCTCGGCAGGAGGCCTCTCCTACGAGCAGTACTTC
D gene: NA; J gene: TRBJ2-7; V gene: TRBV14; clone size: NA; CDR3 length: 16; CDR3 protein: CASSARPGHGSPEQYF; CDR3 DNA: TGTGCCAGCAGCGCCAGACCGGGACACGGCTCCCCCGAGCAGTACTTC
D gene: NA; J gene: TRBJ2-3; V gene: TRBV28; clone size: NA; CDR3 length: 15; CDR3 protein: CASSTPQARTDTQYF; CDR3 DNA: TGTGCCAGCAGTACCCCCCAGGCTCGCACAGATACGCAGTATTTT
D gene: TRBD2; J gene: TRBJ2-7; V gene: TRBV6-6; clone size: NA; CDR3 length: 13; CDR3 protein: CASTRGGSYEQYF; CDR3 DNA: TGTGCCAGCACGCGGGGGGGTTCCTACGAGCAGTACTTC
D gene: TRBD1; J gene: TRBJ2-4; V gene: TRBV11-2; clone size: NA; CDR3 length: 17; CDR3 protein: CASSFRGQGLAKNIQYF; CDR3 DNA: TGTGCCAGCAGCTTTCGAGGACAGGGGCTAGCCAAAAACATTCAGTACTTC
D gene: NA; J gene: TRBJ1-2; V gene: TRBV7-2; clone size: NA; CDR3 length: 15; CDR3 protein: CASIPGAGTPYGYTF; CDR3 DNA: TGTGCCAGCATCCCTGGAGCCGGGACACCTTATGGCTACACCTTC
D gene: TRBD2; J gene: TRBJ2-1; V gene: TRBV4-2; clone size: NA; CDR3 length: 18; CDR3 protein: CASSQVTSGGPSYNEQFF; CDR3 DNA: TGTGCCAGCAGCCAAGTGACTAGCGGGGGGCCCTCCTACAATGAGCAGTTCTTC
D gene: TRBD2; J gene: TRBJ2-7; V gene: TRBV30; clone size: NA; CDR3 length: 19; CDR3 protein: CAWSEPAFLAGGASYEQYF; CDR3 DNA: TGTGCCTGGAGTGAGCCCGCCTTTTTAGCGGGGGGTGCCTCCTACGAGCAGTACTTC
D gene: TRBD1; J gene: TRBJ2-2; V gene: TRBV7-9; clone size: NA; CDR3 length: 16; CDR3 protein: CASTTSGTGDTGELFF; CDR3 DNA: TGTGCCAGCACCACGTCTGGGACAGGGGACACCGGGGAGCTGTTTTTT
D gene: TRBD2; J gene: TRBJ2-7; V gene: TRBV27; clone size: NA; CDR3 length: 15; CDR3 protein: CASSPLAGAIYEQYF; CDR3 DNA: TGTGCCAGCAGTCCTCTAGCGGGGGCTATATACGAGCAGTACTTC
D gene: TRBD2; J gene: TRBJ2-7; V gene: TRBV28; clone size: NA; CDR3 length: 13; CDR3 protein: CASVGGGPYEQYF; CDR3 DNA: TGTGCCAGCGTAGGCGGGGGGCCCTACGAGCAGTACTTC
D gene: TRBD1; J gene: TRBJ1-2; V gene: TRBV5-1; clone size: NA; CDR3 length: 17; CDR3 protein: CASSLDGQGQLIYGYTF; CDR3 DNA: TGCGCCAGCAGCTTGGACGGACAGGGTCAGCTCATCTATGGCTACACCTTC
D gene: NA; J gene: TRBJ1-2; V gene: TRBV18; clone size: NA; CDR3 length: 13; CDR3 protein: CASSPSGSYGYTF; CDR3 DNA: TGTGCCAGCTCACCATCAGGTTCCTATGGCTACACCTTC
D gene: NA; J gene: TRBJ2-5; V gene: TRBV4-3; clone size: NA; CDR3 length: 15; CDR3 protein: CASSQEIQGEETQYF; CDR3 DNA: TGCGCCAGCAGCCAAGAGATACAGGGTGAAGAGACCCAGTACTTC
D gene: TRBD1; J gene: TRBJ2-4; V gene: TRBV4-1; clone size: NA; CDR3 length: 16; CDR3 protein: CASSQPGQRHLNIQYF; CDR3 DNA: TGCGCCAGCAGCCAACCGGGACAGAGGCACTTAAACATTCAGTACTTC
D gene: NA; J gene: TRBJ1-1; V gene: TRBV4-1; clone size: NA; CDR3 length: 16; CDR3 protein: CASSQDTGGARTEAFF; CDR3 DNA: TGCGCCAGCAGCCAAGATACGGGGGGCGCGCGGACTGAAGCTTTCTTT
D gene: NA; J gene: TRBJ1-2; V gene: TRBV7-9; clone size: NA; CDR3 length: 12; CDR3 protein: CASSLRTPGYTF; CDR3 DNA: TGTGCCAGCAGCCTGAGGACACCGGGCTACACCTTC
D gene: NA; J gene: TRBJ2-3; V gene: TRBV7-8; clone size: NA; CDR3 length: 16; CDR3 protein: CASSPETSRGTDTQYF; CDR3 DNA: TGTGCCAGCAGCCCCGAGACTAGTAGGGGCACAGATACGCAGTATTTT
D gene: TRBD2; J gene: TRBJ2-3; V gene: TRBV4-3; clone size: NA; CDR3 length: 17; CDR3 protein: CASSQDRPSGLTDTQYF; CDR3 DNA: TGCGCCAGCAGCCAAGATAGACCTAGCGGGCTCACAGATACGCAGTATTTT
D gene: TRBD2; J gene: TRBJ2-3; V gene: TRBV5-4; clone size: NA; CDR3 length: 14; CDR3 protein: CASSWGGSTDTQYF; CDR3 DNA: TGTGCCAGCAGCTGGGGGGGTAGCACAGATACGCAGTATTTT
D gene: TRBD1; J gene: TRBJ2-2; V gene: TRBV9; clone size: NA; CDR3 length: 14; CDR3 protein: CASSADRDTGELFF; CDR3 DNA: TGTGCCAGCAGCGCGGACAGGGACACCGGGGAGCTGTTTTTT
D gene: TRBD1; J gene: TRBJ2-7; V gene: TRBV6-1; clone size: NA; CDR3 length: 14; CDR3 protein: CASRGTGVNYEQYF; CDR3 DNA: TGTGCCAGCAGGGGGACAGGGGTGAACTACGAGCAGTACTTC
D gene: TRBD2; J gene: TRBJ2-1; V gene: TRBV9; clone size: NA; CDR3 length: 16; CDR3 protein: CASSDPAGGLPNEQFF; CDR3 DNA: TGTGCCAGCAGCGACCCAGCGGGGGGGCTACCCAATGAGCAGTTCTTC
D gene: TRBD1; J gene: TRBJ1-1; V gene: TRBV30; clone size: NA; CDR3 length: 14; CDR3 protein: CAWRETGTNTEAFF; CDR3 DNA: TGTGCCTGGAGGGAGACAGGGACGAACACTGAAGCTTTCTTT
D gene: TRBD1; J gene: TRBJ2-7; V gene: TRBV7-2; clone size: once; CDR3 length: 15; CDR3 protein: CASSLKVDRIYEQYF; CDR3 DNA: TGTGCCAGCAGCTTAAAGGTGGACAGGATCTACGAGCAGTACTTC
D gene: TRBD1; J gene: TRBJ1-2; V gene: TRBV14; clone size: few; CDR3 length: 12; CDR3 protein: CASAGTGAGYTF; CDR3 DNA: TGTGCCAGCGCCGGGACAGGGGCCGGCTACACCTTC
D gene: TRBD1; J gene: TRBJ2-1; V gene: TRBV20-1; clone size: once; CDR3 length: 11; CDR3 protein: CSARERDSRFF; CDR3 DNA: TGCAGTGCTAGGGAAAGGGACAGTCGGTTCTTC